The 16 T cell receptor beta chains below were found in one sample sequenced in a study of T cell responses to AZD1222 COVID-19 vaccine. Generated by immunoSEQ multiplex PCR, the TCRdb table keeps only in-frame clones and is missing some. Of 80,000 to 90,000 clones in the sample, approximately 90% are singletons; the top ten hold roughly 2.3%. The specimen comprised peripheral blood, sampled on day 0 of AZD1222 vaccination. Receptors originate from an adult in good health.

This clone was observed a handful of times. The chain is built from TRBV4-3 and TRBJ2-2, with D possibly being TRBD1 or TRBD2 (7 bases each). Germline V gives CDR1 LGHNA, CDR2 YSLEER. Trimming took off 2 bases at V and 2 bases at J, with 18 bases between the two ends. The CDR3 is 18 amino acids. The CDR3 bases are TGCGCCAGCAGCCAAACCGAGGGAGGGGGCATTAACACCGGGGAGCTGTTTTTT. Protein sequence: CASSQTEGGGINTGELFF.

About this clone itself: A junction boundary mismatches the germline segment, possibly from a read error. The chain couples TRBV11-2 to TRBJ2-2; a weak D match, TRBD2 (6 bases). The CDR3 totals 19 residues. The germline V gene encodes CDR1 SGHAT and CDR2 FQNNGV. The CDR3, as DNA: TGTGCCAGCACCTTAAAGGCTGCGGGGACTGAAGCCTACACCGGGGAGCTGTTTTTT. Its protein is CASTLKAAGTEAYTGELFF.

V gene TRBV4-1 combines with J gene TRBJ2-7; possible D gene TRBD2, 6 bases. CDR1 is MGHRA, CDR2 YSYEKL, per germline. V gave up 0 bases and J gave up 5 bases, with 11 bases separating them. The CDR3 spans 14 residues. This CDR3 reads CASSQEGGDHEQYF. Written as DNA, the CDR3 is TGCGCCAGCAGCCAAGAGGGGGGAGACCACGAGCAGTACTTC.

This clone showed up just once. This chain joins TRBV5-1 and TRBJ2-5; D is perhaps TRBD1 (5 bases). V was shortened by 4 bases and J by 5 bases, with 18 bases between the two germline ends. The CDR3 sequence is 15 residues long. The V gene's germline CDR1 is SGHRS and CDR2 YFSETQ. Here the CDR3 DNA reads TGCGCCAGCAGCCCCGGAACCCAGGGTGGCGAGACCCAGTACTTC. It translates to CASSPGTQGGETQYF. The variable domain in full, with the rest retrieved from reference TRBV5-1 and TRBJ2-5, is KAGVTQTPRYLIKTRGQQVTLSCSPISGHRSVSWYQQTPGQGLQFLFEYFSETQRNKGNFPGRFSGRQFSNSRSEMNVSTLELGDSALYLCASSPGTQGGETQYFGPGTRLLVL.

Here the CDR3 reads CASSLRLAGNTEAFF. CDR3 coding DNA: TGTGCCAGCAGTTTACGTCTGGCGGGGAACACTGAAGCTTTCTTT. V and J are TRBV28 and TRBJ1-1; D not resolved. Germline CDR1 reads MDHEN; CDR2 reads SYDVKM. The CDR3 covers 15 residues. The germline V and J ends were trimmed by 2 bases and 1 base, with 11 bases remaining between them. The entire variable domain, with the rest obtained from reference TRBV28 and TRBJ1-1, is as follows: DVKVTQSSRYLVKRTGEKVFLECVQDMDHENMFWYRQDPGLGLRLIYFSYDVKMKEKGDIPEGYSVSREKKERFSLILESASTNQTSMYLCASSLRLAGNTEAFFGQGTRLTVV.

The V and J genes are TRBV9 and TRBJ1-3; D is unresolved. V lost 9 bases to trimming and J lost 0 bases, with 13 bases between them. Germline V gene sequence: CDR1 SGDLS, CDR2 YYNGEE. The CDR3 extends over 14 amino acids. Here the CDR3 reads CATSEGSSGNTIYF. The CDR3 DNA follows: TGTGCCACCTCAGAAGGGAGCTCTGGAAACACCATATATTTT.

The V call is TRBV5-1, the J call TRBJ2-4; 8 bases are a match to TRBD1. This CDR3 is 16 amino acids long. The J segment lost 5 bases and the V segment lost 4 bases, leaving 11 bases of the junction unmatched. Germline values: CDR1 SGHRS, CDR2 YFSETQ. CDR3 sequence reads: CASSHGTGGYENIQYF. The DNA for the CDR3 is TGCGCCAGCAGCCACGGGACAGGAGGTTACGAAAACATTCAGTACTTC.

The rearrangement joins TRBV19 to TRBJ1-1; no firm D call. V shed 6 bases and J shed 7 bases, with 9 bases lying between them. CDR1 is LNHDA and CDR2 is SQIVND in the germline V gene (reference sequence). The CDR3 is 11 amino acids. CDR3 sequence (DNA): TGTGCCAGTAGAGATGGGCGTGAAGCTTTCTTT. Its translation: CASRDGREAFF.

The V and J genes are TRBV2 and TRBJ1-5; D gene ambiguous. This CDR3 contains 15 residues. Germline values: CDR1 SNHLY, CDR2 FYNNEI. Trimming took off 3 bases at V and 2 bases at J, with 11 bases between the two ends. The CDR3 sequence: CASSEWEGRNQPQHF. DNA for the CDR3: TGTGCCAGCAGTGAGTGGGAGGGTCGCAATCAGCCCCAGCATTTT. The entire variable domain, with the rest obtained from reference TRBV2 and TRBJ1-5, is as follows: EPEVTQTPSHQVTQMGQEVILRCVPISNHLYFYWYRQILGQKVEFLVSFYNNEISEKSEIFDDQFSVERPDGSNFTLKIRSTKLEDSAMYFCASSEWEGRNQPQHFGDGTRLSIL.

The chain combines TRBV7-7 with TRBJ2-5; 9 bases align to TRBD1. The CDR3 sequence is 15 residues long. The trim removed 1 base at V and 4 bases at J, leaving 4 bases unmatched. Per germline, CDR1 SSHAT and CDR2 FNYEAQ (reference sequence). CDR3 DNA sequence: TGTGCCAGCAGCTTAGTGGGACAGGGCATAGAGACCCAGTACTTC. Translating it yields CASSLVGQGIETQYF.

The chain is built from TRBV5-1 and TRBJ1-4; a possible D gene is TRBD1 (6 bases). Germline CDR1 and CDR2: SGHRS and YFSETQ. The CDR3 loop spans 15 amino acids. With 1 base removed from V and 8 bases from J, the gap between germline ends came to 15 bases. CDR3 coding DNA: TGCGCCAGCAGCTTGTTGGGGGGGCGCGAGGAAAAACTGTTTTTT. Its protein is CASSLLGGREEKLFF.

The rearrangement uses TRBV5-6 and TRBJ2-5; 9 bases fit TRBD1. This CDR3 spans 13 amino acids. Trimming cost V 3 bases and J 5 bases; bases outside gene matches: 2. Per the germline V gene, CDR1 is SGHDT and CDR2 is YYEEEE. The CDR3 DNA reads TGTGCCAGCAGCTGGACAGGGGACGAGACCCAGTACTTC. It translates to CASSWTGDETQYF.

The chain is built from TRBV5-1 and TRBJ2-7; D uncertain. Germline values: CDR1 SGHRS, CDR2 YFSETQ. The CDR3 is 14 residues long. V was cut by 4 bases and J by 6 bases, with 17 bases left in between. In nucleotides, the CDR3 is TGCGCCAGCAGCCTACGCCTAAGTTCCGTCGAGCAGTACTTC. Translation: CASSLRLSSVEQYF.

The chain recombines TRBV30 with TRBJ2-3, with 7 bases matching TRBD2. The CDR3 has 16 residues. With V trimmed by 3 bases and J by 6 bases, 15 bases remained unmatched. Germline V gene lookup returns CDR1 GTSNPN and CDR2 SVGIG (reference sequence). The CDR3 DNA reads as TGTGCCTGGAGCGCTGGCCATAGACTAGCCGGCGATACGCAGTATTTT. Translating it yields CAWSAGHRLAGDTQYF.

J is TRBJ1-1 and V is TRBV5-6, with D possibly TRBD1 on 5 matching bases. V was trimmed by 0 bases and J by 6 bases, leaving 9 bases between them. Looked up from germline, CDR1 is SGHDT and CDR2 is YYEEEE. This CDR3 is 13 amino acids long. CDR3 DNA sequence: TGTGCCAGCAGCTTGGCCAGAGGGGCTGAAGCTTTCTTT. Its translation: CASSLARGAEAFF. Filled out from reference TRBV5-6 and TRBJ1-1, the complete variable domain reads DAGVTQSPTHLIKTRGQQVTLRCSPKSGHDTVSWYQQALGQGPQFIFQYYEEEERQRGNFPDRFSGHQFPNYSSELNVNALLLGDSALYLCASSLARGAEAFFGQGTRLTVV.

The rearrangement links TRBV9 to TRBJ2-1; weak D call: TRBD2 (6 bases). Trimming removed 0 bases at V and 6 bases at J, with 19 bases between. CDR3 length equals 17 residues. In germline, CDR1 is SGDLS, CDR2 YYNGEE. DNA of the CDR3: TGTGCCAGCAGCGTAGACCCTGGGGGGAGGTCGGGCAATGAGCAGTTCTTC. It codes for CASSVDPGGRSGNEQFF.